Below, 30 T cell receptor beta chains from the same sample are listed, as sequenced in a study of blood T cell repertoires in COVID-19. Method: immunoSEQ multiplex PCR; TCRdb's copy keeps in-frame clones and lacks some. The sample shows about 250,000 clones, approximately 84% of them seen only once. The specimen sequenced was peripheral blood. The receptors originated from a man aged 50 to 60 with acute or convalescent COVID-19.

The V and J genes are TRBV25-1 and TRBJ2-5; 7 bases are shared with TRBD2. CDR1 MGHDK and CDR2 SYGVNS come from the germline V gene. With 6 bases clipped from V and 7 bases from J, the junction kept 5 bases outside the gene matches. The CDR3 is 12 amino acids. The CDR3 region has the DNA TGTGCCAGCAGGACTAGCCTCGGGACCCAGTACTTC. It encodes CASRTSLGTQYF.

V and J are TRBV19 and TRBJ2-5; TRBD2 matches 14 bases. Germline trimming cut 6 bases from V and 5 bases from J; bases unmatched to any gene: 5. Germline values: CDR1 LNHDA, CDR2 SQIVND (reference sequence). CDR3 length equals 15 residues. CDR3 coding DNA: TGTGCCAGTAGCGGACTAGCGGGAGGTGGGGAGACCCAGTACTTC. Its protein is CASSGLAGGGETQYF.

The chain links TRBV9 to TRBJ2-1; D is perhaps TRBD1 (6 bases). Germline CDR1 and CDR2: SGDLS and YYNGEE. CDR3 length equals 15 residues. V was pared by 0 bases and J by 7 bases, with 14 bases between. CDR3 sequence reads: CASSVVTGSFNEQFF. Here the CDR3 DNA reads TGTGCCAGCAGCGTAGTCACAGGGAGCTTTAATGAGCAGTTCTTC.

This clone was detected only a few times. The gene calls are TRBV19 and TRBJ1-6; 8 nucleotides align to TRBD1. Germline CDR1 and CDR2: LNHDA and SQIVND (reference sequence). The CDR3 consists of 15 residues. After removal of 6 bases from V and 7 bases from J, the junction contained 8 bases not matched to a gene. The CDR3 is CASRLPGQENSPLHF. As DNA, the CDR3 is TGTGCCAGTAGGCTCCCGGGACAGGAAAATTCACCCCTCCACTTT.

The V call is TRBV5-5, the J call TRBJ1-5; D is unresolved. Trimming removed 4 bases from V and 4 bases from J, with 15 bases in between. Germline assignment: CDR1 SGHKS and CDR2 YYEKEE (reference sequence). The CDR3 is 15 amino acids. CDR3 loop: CASSPGMKKNQPQHF. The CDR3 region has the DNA TGTGCCAGCAGCCCCGGGATGAAGAAAAATCAGCCCCAGCATTTT.

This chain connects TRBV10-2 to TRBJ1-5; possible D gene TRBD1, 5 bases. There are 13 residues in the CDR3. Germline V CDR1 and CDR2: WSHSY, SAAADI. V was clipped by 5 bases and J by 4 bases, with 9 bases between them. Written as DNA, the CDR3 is TGCGCCAGCAGTTCCCAGGGAAATCAGCCCCAGCATTTT. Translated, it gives CASSSQGNQPQHF.

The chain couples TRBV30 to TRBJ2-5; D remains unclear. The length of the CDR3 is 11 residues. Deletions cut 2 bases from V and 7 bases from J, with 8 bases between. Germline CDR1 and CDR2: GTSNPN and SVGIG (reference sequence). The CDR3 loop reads CAWSFVGTQYF. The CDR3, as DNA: TGTGCCTGGAGTTTTGTCGGGACCCAGTACTTC. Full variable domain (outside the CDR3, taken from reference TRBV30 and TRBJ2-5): SQTIHQWPATLVQPVGSPLSLECTVEGTSNPNLYWYRQAAGRGLQLLFYSVGIGQISSEVPQNLSASRPQDRQFILSSKKLLLSDSGFYLCAWSFVGTQYFGPGTRLLVL.

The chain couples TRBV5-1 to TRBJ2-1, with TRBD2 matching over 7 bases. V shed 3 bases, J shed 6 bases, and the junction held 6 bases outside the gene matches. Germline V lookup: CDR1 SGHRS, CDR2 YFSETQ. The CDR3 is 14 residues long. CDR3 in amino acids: CASSWAGELNEQFF. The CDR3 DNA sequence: TGCGCCAGCAGCTGGGCGGGGGAGCTCAATGAGCAGTTCTTC.

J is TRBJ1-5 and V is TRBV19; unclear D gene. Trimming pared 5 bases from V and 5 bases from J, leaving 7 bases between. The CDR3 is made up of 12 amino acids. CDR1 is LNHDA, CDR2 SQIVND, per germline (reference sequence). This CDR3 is CASSPPYQPQHF. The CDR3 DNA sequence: TGTGCCAGTAGTCCCCCGTATCAGCCCCAGCATTTT.

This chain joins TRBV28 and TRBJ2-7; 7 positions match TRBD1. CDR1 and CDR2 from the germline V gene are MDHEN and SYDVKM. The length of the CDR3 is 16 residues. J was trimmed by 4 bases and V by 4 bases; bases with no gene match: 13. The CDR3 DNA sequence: TGTGCCAGCAGTTCGACAGGGCCGCTAGTAGGTTACGAGCAGTACTTC. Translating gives CASSSTGPLVGYEQYF. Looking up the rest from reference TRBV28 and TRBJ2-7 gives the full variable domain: DVKVTQSSRYLVKRTGEKVFLECVQDMDHENMFWYRQDPGLGLRLIYFSYDVKMKEKGDIPEGYSVSREKKERFSLILESASTNQTSMYLCASSSTGPLVGYEQYFGPGTRLTVT.

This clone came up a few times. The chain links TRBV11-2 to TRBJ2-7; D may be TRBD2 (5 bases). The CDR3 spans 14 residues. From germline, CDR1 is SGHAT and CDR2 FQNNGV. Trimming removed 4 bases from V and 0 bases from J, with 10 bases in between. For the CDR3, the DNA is TGTGCCAGCAGCTCCATGGGGAGCTCCTACGAGCAGTACTTC. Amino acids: CASSSMGSSYEQYF.

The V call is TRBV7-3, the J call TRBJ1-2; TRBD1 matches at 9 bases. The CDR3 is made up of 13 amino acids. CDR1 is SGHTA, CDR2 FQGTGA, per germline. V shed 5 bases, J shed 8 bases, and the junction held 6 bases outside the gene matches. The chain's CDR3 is CASSHDRGSGYTF. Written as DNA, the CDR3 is TGTGCCAGCAGCCACGACAGGGGGTCCGGCTACACCTTC.

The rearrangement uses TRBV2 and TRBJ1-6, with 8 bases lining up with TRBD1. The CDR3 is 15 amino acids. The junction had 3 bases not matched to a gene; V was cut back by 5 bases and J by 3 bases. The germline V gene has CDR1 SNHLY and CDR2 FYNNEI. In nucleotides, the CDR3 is TGTGCCAGCAGTCCGACAGGGGACTATAATTCACCCCTCCACTTT. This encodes CASSPTGDYNSPLHF. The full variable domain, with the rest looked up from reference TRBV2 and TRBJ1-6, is EPEVTQTPSHQVTQMGQEVILRCVPISNHLYFYWYRQILGQKVEFLVSFYNNEISEKSEIFDDQFSVERPDGSNFTLKIRSTKLEDSAMYFCASSPTGDYNSPLHFGNGTRLTVT.

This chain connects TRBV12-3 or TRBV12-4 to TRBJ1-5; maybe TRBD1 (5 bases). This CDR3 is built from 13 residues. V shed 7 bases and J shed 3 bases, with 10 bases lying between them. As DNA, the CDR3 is TGTGCCAGCACCCAGGGAACCAATCAGCCCCAGCATTTT. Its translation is CASTQGTNQPQHF.

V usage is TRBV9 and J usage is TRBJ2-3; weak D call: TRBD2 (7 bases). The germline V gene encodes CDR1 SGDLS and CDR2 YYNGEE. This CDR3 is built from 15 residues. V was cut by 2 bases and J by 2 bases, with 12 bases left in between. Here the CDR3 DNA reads TGTGCCAGCAGCGTTGGAGGGGGGGACACAGATACGCAGTATTTT. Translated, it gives CASSVGGGDTDTQYF.

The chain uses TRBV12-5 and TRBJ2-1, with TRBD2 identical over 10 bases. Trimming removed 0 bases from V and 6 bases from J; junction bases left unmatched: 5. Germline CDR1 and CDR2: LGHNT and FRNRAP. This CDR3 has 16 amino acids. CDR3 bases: TGTGCTAGTGGTTTGGTTCCTAGCGGGAGTCGCAATGAGCAGTTCTTC. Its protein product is CASGLVPSGSRNEQFF.

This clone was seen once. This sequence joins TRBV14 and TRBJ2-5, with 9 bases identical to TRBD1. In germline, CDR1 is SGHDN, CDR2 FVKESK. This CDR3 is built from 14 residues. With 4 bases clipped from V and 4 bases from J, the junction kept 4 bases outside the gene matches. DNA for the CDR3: TGTGCCAGCAGCCTACAGGGGGCAAGAGAGACCCAGTACTTC. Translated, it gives CASSLQGARETQYF.

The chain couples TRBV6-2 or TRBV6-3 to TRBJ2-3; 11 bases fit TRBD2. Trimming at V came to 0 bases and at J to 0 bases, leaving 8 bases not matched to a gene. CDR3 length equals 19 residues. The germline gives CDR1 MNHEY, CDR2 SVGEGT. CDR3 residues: CASSYSGTSGTKSTDTQYF. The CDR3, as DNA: TGTGCCAGCAGTTACTCCGGGACTAGCGGAACTAAAAGCACAGATACGCAGTATTTT.

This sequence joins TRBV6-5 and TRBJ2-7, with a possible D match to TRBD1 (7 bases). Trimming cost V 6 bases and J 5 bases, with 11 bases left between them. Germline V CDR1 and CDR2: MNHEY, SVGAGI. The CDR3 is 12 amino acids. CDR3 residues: CASSRGDDEQYF. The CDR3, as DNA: TGTGCCAGCAGCAGGGGGGACGACGAGCAGTACTTC.

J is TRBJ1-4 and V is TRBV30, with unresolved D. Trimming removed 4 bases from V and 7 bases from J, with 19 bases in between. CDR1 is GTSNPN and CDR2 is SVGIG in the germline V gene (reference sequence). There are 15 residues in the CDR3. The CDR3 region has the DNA TGTGCCTGGACTACTTCCCTAACTACCAGTGAAAAACTGTTTTTT. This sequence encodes CAWTTSLTTSEKLFF.

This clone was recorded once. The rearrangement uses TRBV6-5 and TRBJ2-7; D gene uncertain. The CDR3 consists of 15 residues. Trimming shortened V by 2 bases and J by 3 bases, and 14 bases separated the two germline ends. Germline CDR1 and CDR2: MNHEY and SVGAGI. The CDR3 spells CASSYTLAGGYEQYF. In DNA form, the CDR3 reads TGTGCCAGCAGTTACACTTTGGCTGGCGGCTACGAGCAGTACTTC.

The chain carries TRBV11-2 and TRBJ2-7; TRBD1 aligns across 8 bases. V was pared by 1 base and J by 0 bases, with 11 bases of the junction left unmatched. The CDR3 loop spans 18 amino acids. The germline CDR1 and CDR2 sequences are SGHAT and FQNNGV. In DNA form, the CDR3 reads TGTGCCAGCAGCTTAGTAGGGACAGGAACCAAAGTCTCCTACGAGCAGTACTTC. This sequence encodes CASSLVGTGTKVSYEQYF.

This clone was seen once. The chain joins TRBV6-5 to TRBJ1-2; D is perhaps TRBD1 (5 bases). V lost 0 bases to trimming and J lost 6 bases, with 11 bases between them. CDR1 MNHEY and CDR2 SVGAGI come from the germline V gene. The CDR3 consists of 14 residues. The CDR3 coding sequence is TGTGCCAGCAGTTACTCGTTCAGGGCGCATGGCTACACCTTC. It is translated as CASSYSFRAHGYTF.

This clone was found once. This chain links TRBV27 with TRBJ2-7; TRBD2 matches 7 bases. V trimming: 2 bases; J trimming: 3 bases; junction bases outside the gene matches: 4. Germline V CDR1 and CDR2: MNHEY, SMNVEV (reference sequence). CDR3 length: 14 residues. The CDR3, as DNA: TGTGCCAGCAGTTTAGCGGGAGAATTCTACGAGCAGTACTTC. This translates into CASSLAGEFYEQYF.

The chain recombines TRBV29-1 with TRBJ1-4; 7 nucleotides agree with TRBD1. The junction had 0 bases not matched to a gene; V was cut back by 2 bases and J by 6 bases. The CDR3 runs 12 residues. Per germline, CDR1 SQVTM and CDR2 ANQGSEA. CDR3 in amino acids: CSVEQGDEKLFF. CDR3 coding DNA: TGCAGCGTTGAACAGGGGGATGAAAAACTGTTTTTT. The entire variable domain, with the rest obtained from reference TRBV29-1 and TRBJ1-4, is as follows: SAVISQKPSRDICQRGTSLTIQCQVDSQVTMMFWYRQQPGQSLTLIATANQGSEATYESGFVIDKFPISRPNLTFSTLTVSNMSPEDSSIYLCSVEQGDEKLFFGSGTQLSVL.

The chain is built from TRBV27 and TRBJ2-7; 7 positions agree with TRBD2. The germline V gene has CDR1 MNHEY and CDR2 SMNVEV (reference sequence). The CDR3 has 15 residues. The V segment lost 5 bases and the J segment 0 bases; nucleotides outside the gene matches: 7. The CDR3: CASSTTAGSSYEQYF. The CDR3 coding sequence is TGTGCCAGCAGTACCACAGCGGGAAGCTCCTACGAGCAGTACTTC.

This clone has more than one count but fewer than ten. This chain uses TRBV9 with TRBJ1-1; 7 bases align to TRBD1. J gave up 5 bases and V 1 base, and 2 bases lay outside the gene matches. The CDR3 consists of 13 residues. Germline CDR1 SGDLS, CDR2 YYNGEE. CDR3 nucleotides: TGTGCCAGCAGCGTACAGGGGGATACTGAAGCTTTCTTT. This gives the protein CASSVQGDTEAFF.

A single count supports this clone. CDR3 residues: CASSSRQGRHTEAFF. The CDR3 DNA follows: TGTGCCAGCAGCAGCCGACAGGGGCGGCACACTGAAGCTTTCTTT. The chain joins TRBV14 to TRBJ1-1; 8 bases match TRBD1. Germline V gives CDR1 SGHDN, CDR2 FVKESK. Trimming removed 5 bases from V and 3 bases from J; junction bases left unmatched: 8. The CDR3 spans 15 residues.

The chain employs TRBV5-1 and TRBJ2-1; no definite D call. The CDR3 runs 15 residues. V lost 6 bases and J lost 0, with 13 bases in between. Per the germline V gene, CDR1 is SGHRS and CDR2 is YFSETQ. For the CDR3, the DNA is TGCGCCAGCACCCCACGCGAGAGCTCCTACAATGAGCAGTTCTTC. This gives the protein CASTPRESSYNEQFF.

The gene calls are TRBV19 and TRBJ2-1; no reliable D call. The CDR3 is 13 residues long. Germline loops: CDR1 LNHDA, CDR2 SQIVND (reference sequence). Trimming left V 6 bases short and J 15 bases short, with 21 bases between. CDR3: CASSAPNSRPTFF. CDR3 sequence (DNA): TGTGCCAGTAGCGCCCCGAATAGCCGGCCAACGTTCTTC. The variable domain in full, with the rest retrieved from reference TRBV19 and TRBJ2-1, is DGGITQSPKYLFRKEGQNVTLSCEQNLNHDAMYWYRQDPGQGLRLIYYSQIVNDFQKGDIAEGYSVSREKKESFPLTVTSAQKNPTAFYLCASSAPNSRPTFFGPGTRLTVL.